This entry lists 24 T cell receptor beta chains sequenced from one sample in a study of blood T cell repertoires in COVID-19. Sequencing used immunoSEQ multiplex PCR; TCRdb keeps in-frame clones, though not all of them. This sample has around 190,000 clones; approximately 87% occur once, and the top ten carry under 25%. Sequencing used peripheral blood. The receptors were sampled from a man aged 65-85 years with active or convalescent COVID-19.

This clone was picked up one time. The V gene is TRBV11-3, the J gene TRBJ1-1; possible D gene TRBD1, 5 bases. The V gene's germline CDR1 is SGHNT and CDR2 YENEEA. The CDR3 totals 13 residues. With 5 bases removed from V and 5 bases from J, the gap between germline ends came to 12 bases. The CDR3 DNA reads as TGTGCCAGCAGCCCCGGGGGGGGGACTGAAGCTTTCTTT. Translated: CASSPGGGTEAFF.

The genes are TRBV10-1 and TRBJ2-7; 9 bases align to TRBD1. CDR1 is WNHNN and CDR2 is SYGVQD in the germline V gene (reference sequence). V lost 4 bases, J lost 4 bases, and 8 bases stayed unmatched. This CDR3 spans 15 amino acids. For the CDR3, the DNA is TGCGCCAGCAGTGGGCCGGGACAGGGAAATTACGAGCAGTACTTC. This encodes CASSGPGQGNYEQYF.

This clone was seen once. The chain has TRBV13 and TRBJ2-3; D is ambiguous. V shed 1 base and J shed 0 bases, with 23 bases lying between them. The germline V gene encodes CDR1 PRHDT and CDR2 FYEKMQ (reference sequence). The CDR3 sequence is 20 residues long. In nucleotides, the CDR3 is TGTGCCAGCAGCTTAGTTAGGTTGGGCAGAAGCATACCTAGCACAGATACGCAGTATTTT. It encodes CASSLVRLGRSIPSTDTQYF.

CDR3 residues: CASSRQAGQDSNQPQHF. The CDR3 region has the DNA TGTGCCAGCAGCAGACAAGCCGGACAGGATAGCAATCAGCCCCAGCATTTT. The chain combines TRBV7-2 with TRBJ1-5, with 7 bases aligning to TRBD1. The germline CDR1 and CDR2 sequences are SGHTA and FQGNSA. V dropped 5 bases and J dropped 0; count of bases not matched to a gene: 10. The CDR3 consists of 17 residues.

The chain recombines TRBV2 with TRBJ2-5, with 7 bases matching TRBD1. After removal of 6 bases from V and 3 bases from J, the junction contained 7 bases not matched to a gene. Germline CDR1 and CDR2: SNHLY and FYNNEI. The CDR3 covers 14 residues. As DNA, the CDR3 is TGTGCCAGCAGAAAAGACAGGGCGGAAGAGACCCAGTACTTC. Its protein is CASRKDRAEETQYF.

This chain connects TRBV30 to TRBJ1-5; unclear D gene. This CDR3 has 17 amino acids. Germline V gene lookup returns CDR1 GTSNPN and CDR2 SVGIG (reference sequence). Trimming shortened V by 2 bases and J by 0 bases, and 17 bases separated the two germline ends. CDR3 in DNA: TGTGCCTGGAGTTCGCCCAGGCCACTTAATAGCAATCAGCCCCAGCATTTT. Residues: CAWSSPRPLNSNQPQHF.

This clone was observed a handful of times. The genes are TRBV29-1 and TRBJ2-4; D gene unclear. Trimming took 4 bases from V and 0 from J, leaving 19 bases between them. This CDR3 spans 17 amino acids. Germline V gene data show CDR1 as SQVTM and CDR2 as ANQGSEA. DNA for the CDR3: TGCAGCGTTGTGTCTGCCACCAGTTCGATAGCCAAAAACATTCAGTACTTC. Protein sequence: CSVVSATSSIAKNIQYF. Full variable domain (missing parts from reference TRBV29-1 and TRBJ2-4): SAVISQKPSRDICQRGTSLTIQCQVDSQVTMMFWYRQQPGQSLTLIATANQGSEATYESGFVIDKFPISRPNLTFSTLTVSNMSPEDSSIYLCSVVSATSSIAKNIQYFGAGTRLSVL.

J is TRBJ2-7 and V is TRBV30, with D unresolved. CDR1 GTSNPN and CDR2 SVGIG come from the germline V gene (reference sequence). Deletions cut 0 bases from V and 4 bases from J, with 7 bases between. The CDR3 has 12 amino acids. As DNA, the CDR3 is TGTGCCTGGAGTGTACACCCTTACGAGCAGTACTTC. Translating gives CAWSVHPYEQYF. The complete variable domain, with remaining parts taken from reference TRBV30 and TRBJ2-7, reads SQTIHQWPATLVQPVGSPLSLECTVEGTSNPNLYWYRQAAGRGLQLLFYSVGIGQISSEVPQNLSASRPQDRQFILSSKKLLLSDSGFYLCAWSVHPYEQYFGPGTRLTVT.

The genes are TRBV18 and TRBJ1-5, with 7 bases lining up with TRBD1. The germline V gene has CDR1 KGHSH and CDR2 LQKENI. V lost 6 bases and J lost 3; bases outside the gene matches: 5. CDR3 size: 14 residues. CDR3 sequence: CASSLGQLNQPQHF. In DNA form, the CDR3 reads TGTGCCAGCTCTCTGGGACAGCTCAATCAGCCCCAGCATTTT.

V is TRBV12-3 or TRBV12-4 and J is TRBJ1-1, with D possibly matching TRBD1 (6 bases). Trimming pared 6 bases from V and 5 bases from J, leaving 13 bases between. This CDR3 comprises 13 residues. The CDR3 region is CASRATGGTEAFF. CDR3 DNA sequence: TGTGCCAGCAGGGCGACAGGAGGTACTGAAGCTTTCTTT.

The chain combines TRBV18 with TRBJ1-5, with a possible D match to TRBD1 (5 bases). Per germline, CDR1 KGHSH and CDR2 LQKENI. The CDR3 spans 15 residues. V was cut by 3 bases and J by 3 bases, with 12 bases left in between. The CDR3 sequence: CASSPSRDYNQPQHF. CDR3 DNA: TGTGCCAGCTCACCCTCCCGGGACTACAATCAGCCCCAGCATTTT.

The table lists this clone with a count of one. The V and J genes are TRBV7-9 and TRBJ2-3, with a weak D call TRBD2 (5 bases). V was trimmed by 5 bases and J by 0 bases, leaving 12 bases between them. This CDR3 has 15 residues. The germline V gene encodes CDR1 SEHNR and CDR2 FQNEAQ (reference sequence). This CDR3 is CASSPKGVSTDTQYF. The DNA of the CDR3 is TGTGCCAGCAGCCCCAAGGGAGTAAGCACAGATACGCAGTATTTT.

The chain couples TRBV18 to TRBJ1-1, with a tentative D call TRBD1 (5 bases). There are 17 residues in the CDR3. Germline CDR1 and CDR2: KGHSH and LQKENI. V was shortened by 3 bases and J by 0 bases, with 17 bases between the two germline ends. CDR3 loop: CASSPLDRQRMNTEAFF. The CDR3 DNA reads TGTGCCAGCTCACCCTTAGATCGACAGAGGATGAACACTGAAGCTTTCTTT.

This chain joins TRBV25-1 and TRBJ2-2; D possibly corresponds to TRBD1 (5 bases). The V gene lost 3 bases and the J gene lost 1 base, with 9 bases spanning the gap. CDR3 length equals 15 residues. Germline-derived CDR1 and CDR2 are MGHDK and SYGVNS. In DNA, the CDR3 is TGTGCCAGCAGTGAGGTGACAGAGAACACCGGGGAGCTGTTTTTT. Protein: CASSEVTENTGELFF.

This chain connects TRBV20-1 to TRBJ1-1; 7 bases agree with TRBD1. Trimming at V came to 3 bases and at J to 0 bases, leaving 4 bases not matched to a gene. Germline V gene data show CDR1 as DFQATT and CDR2 as SNEGSKA (reference sequence). The CDR3 is made up of 14 amino acids. CDR3 DNA sequence: TGCAGTGCTAGTAGGGGGCCCTTGAACACTGAAGCTTTCTTT. Translation gives CSASRGPLNTEAFF.

The gene calls are TRBV5-1 and TRBJ2-2, with 7 nucleotides matching TRBD1. Germline V gene sequence: CDR1 SGHRS, CDR2 YFSETQ. This CDR3 region has 16 residues. The ends lost 5 bases at V and 2 bases at J; junction bases unmatched: 9. Here the CDR3 reads CASSLLTGANTGELFF. As DNA, the CDR3 is TGCGCCAGCAGTCTCCTAACAGGGGCAAACACCGGGGAGCTGTTTTTT.

The V call is TRBV18, the J call TRBJ1-1, with 7 bases fitting TRBD1. Losses at the gene ends were 3 bases for V and 1 base for J; bases not matched to a gene: 8. Germline CDR1 is KGHSH and CDR2 is LQKENI. The length of the CDR3 is 16 residues. CDR3 in DNA: TGTGCCAGCTCACCTTCCTCAGGGGGTGGGAACACTGAAGCTTTCTTT. It specifies CASSPSSGGGNTEAFF.

This clone was picked up one time. CDR3 sequence: CASSPGGGRTTYEQYF. In nucleotides, the CDR3 is TGTGCCAGCTCACCCGGGGGTGGCAGGACAACCTACGAGCAGTACTTC. This chain links TRBV18 with TRBJ2-7; tentatively, D is TRBD2 (6 bases). V gave up 3 bases and J gave up 2 bases, with 17 bases separating them. CDR3 length: 16 amino acids. Germline-derived CDR1 and CDR2 are KGHSH and LQKENI. The full variable domain, with the rest looked up from reference TRBV18 and TRBJ2-7, is NAGVMQNPRHLVRRRGQEARLRCSPMKGHSHVYWYRQLPEEGLKFMVYLQKENIIDESGMPKERFSAEFPKEGPSILRIQQVVRGDSAAYFCASSPGGGRTTYEQYFGPGTRLTVT.

The rearrangement links TRBV10-3 to TRBJ1-6, with a weak D call TRBD1 (6 bases). Germline CDR1 reads ENHRY; CDR2 reads SYGVKD. Trimming left V 2 bases short and J 3 bases short, with 14 bases between. The CDR3 length is 17 residues. The CDR3 loop reads CAISERGGVGYNSPLHF. CDR3 DNA sequence: TGTGCCATCAGTGAGAGGGGGGGGGTTGGCTATAATTCACCCCTCCACTTT.

This rearrangement joins TRBV28 to TRBJ1-1, with D unresolved. V was clipped by 6 bases and J by 2 bases, with 10 bases between them. The CDR3 runs 13 residues. Germline loops: CDR1 MDHEN, CDR2 SYDVKM. CDR3 DNA sequence: TGTGCCAGCAGGATGGTGGCAAACACTGAAGCTTTCTTT. Its protein product is CASRMVANTEAFF.

This rearrangement joins TRBV4-3 to TRBJ2-5; 9 nucleotides match TRBD2. Germline values: CDR1 LGHNA, CDR2 YSLEER. This CDR3 is built from 15 residues. Losses at the gene ends were 5 bases for V and 5 bases for J; bases not matched to a gene: 9. CDR3: CASSLDSGSPETQYF. CDR3 DNA sequence: TGCGCCAGCAGCTTGGATAGCGGGAGTCCTGAGACCCAGTACTTC.

The rearrangement links TRBV6-2 or TRBV6-3 to TRBJ2-4; D not resolved. Germline values: CDR1 MNHEY, CDR2 SVGEGT. Trimming shortened V by 2 bases and J by 9 bases, and 5 bases separated the two germline ends. This CDR3 spans 11 amino acids. For the CDR3, the DNA is TGTGCCAGCAGTTACAACACCATTCAGTACTTC. This translates into CASSYNTIQYF.

This clone was recorded a few times. V is TRBV24-1 and J is TRBJ2-1; the match to TRBD2 covers 8 bases. The CDR3 spans 15 residues. V lost 5 bases, J lost 3 bases, and 5 bases stayed unmatched. CDR1 and CDR2 (germline): KGHDR, SFDVKD. The CDR3 loop is CATSGTTSDYNEQFF. CDR3 sequence (DNA): TGTGCCACCAGTGGAACGACTAGCGACTACAATGAGCAGTTCTTC.

The chain links TRBV3-1 (or the pseudogene TRBV3-2) to TRBJ1-2; TRBD1 is a possible D gene (5 bases). CDR3 size: 12 residues. The germline CDR1 and CDR2 sequences are LGHDT and YNNKEL (reference sequence). V lost 5 bases to trimming and J lost 8 bases, with 12 bases between them. In DNA, the CDR3 is TGTGCCAGCAGCTCGCAGGGTGGCGGCTACACCTTC. This encodes CASSSQGGGYTF.